This TCR beta chain was sequenced during a study of T cell responses to AZD1222 COVID-19 vaccine. The study, taken as a whole, reports: Donor demographics were predominantly white British with a female majority; clonal diversity may be underestimated. With two AZD1222 doses given, Spike-specific TCR breadth and depth both rose. Baseline seropositivity occurred in only 5 to 7 AZD1222 recipients.

Only in-frame clones appear in the TCRdb table, and some are missing; sequencing was by immunoSEQ multiplex PCR. The sample records roughly 87,000 clones, around 91% being singletons. There are 15 residues in the CDR3. Trimming left V 3 bases short and J 6 bases short, with 13 bases between. Germline assignment: CDR1 SGDLS and CDR2 YYNGEE. This clone was observed a handful of times. Its target is unknown. The V and J genes are TRBV9 and TRBJ1-6; TRBD1 is a possible D gene (6 bases). The source of this sequence is an adult who received the AZD1222 COVID-19 vaccine. The sample consisted of peripheral blood, taken 28 days after the second AZD1222 dose. The CDR3 spells CASSAGGGANSPLHF. The CDR3 nucleotides read TGTGCCAGCAGCGCCGGGGGGGGCGCTAATTCACCCCTCCACTTT.